These 15 T cell receptor beta chains were all obtained from the same sample, sequenced in a study of early T cells in non-severe SARS-CoV-2 infection. TCRdb recomputed calls from the 5' RACE reads with MiXCR, one row per CDR3 protein. The table lists some 50,000 distinct CDR3 sequences, about 9.3% of them singletons, with under 5% in the top ten. Sequenced material: whole blood. Receptors were obtained from an adult who was a healthcare worker with PCR-confirmed SARS-CoV-2 infection or an uninfected control (not recorded which).

This clonotype was observed many times. This chain uses TRBV9 with TRBJ1-1; D gene unclear. CDR3 size: 17 residues. CDR1 and CDR2 from the germline V gene are SGDLS and YYNGEE. The V end lost 0 bases, the J end lost 2 bases, and 17 bases lay between the germline ends. CDR3 coding DNA: TGTGCCAGCAGCGTAGTGGCCGATATCGACCTCAACACTGAAGCTTTCTTT. The encoded protein is CASSVVADIDLNTEAFF.

This clonotype was seen at least ten times. V gene TRBV3-1 combines with J gene TRBJ2-7; D is perhaps TRBD2 (5 bases). The CDR3 is 15 residues long. The V gene lost 0 bases and the J gene lost 7 bases, with 16 bases spanning the gap. Germline lookup yields CDR1 LGHDT and CDR2 YNNKEL (reference sequence). CDR3 sequence reads: CASSQDGGSYREQYF. CDR3 bases: TGTGCCAGCAGCCAAGATGGCGGGTCTTATCGGGAGCAGTACTTC.

V usage is TRBV11-2 and J usage is TRBJ2-7; the match to TRBD1 covers 10 bases. The germline V gene has CDR1 SGHAT and CDR2 FQNNGV. The CDR3 is made up of 14 amino acids. V trimming: 1 base; J trimming: 5 bases; junction bases outside the gene matches: 2. In DNA form, the CDR3 reads TGTGCCAGCAGCTTAGTGGGGACAGGGGACGAGCAGTACTTC. Protein sequence: CASSLVGTGDEQYF.

This clonotype occurred many times. The gene calls are TRBV11-2 and TRBJ2-2; TRBD1 matches at 9 bases. The CDR3 sequence is 17 residues long. Germline V gene sequence: CDR1 SGHAT, CDR2 FQNNGV. The V segment lost 3 bases and the J segment 5 bases; nucleotides outside the gene matches: 10. This CDR3 is CASSFDRGVFSTGELFF. The CDR3 DNA reads TGTGCCAGCAGCTTTGACAGGGGGGTGTTTTCAACCGGGGAGCTGTTTTTT.

This chain connects TRBV6-5 to TRBJ2-7; tentative D call: TRBD2 (6 bases). V was trimmed by 5 bases and J by 3 bases, leaving 14 bases between them. CDR1 and CDR2 from the germline V gene are MNHEY and SVGAGI. This CDR3 has 14 amino acids. Written as DNA, the CDR3 is TGTGCCAGCAGTCCCCAGGGACTGGTCTACGAGCAGTACTTC. It codes for CASSPQGLVYEQYF.

This clonotype occurred many times. The chain couples TRBV20-1 to TRBJ2-7; D is perhaps TRBD2 (6 bases). Germline lookup yields CDR1 DFQATT and CDR2 SNEGSKA (reference sequence). There are 14 residues in the CDR3. V was trimmed by 0 bases and J by 5 bases, leaving 14 bases between them. The CDR3 here is CSARDFAGRNEQYF. The CDR3 DNA is TGCAGTGCTAGAGATTTTGCAGGGAGGAACGAGCAGTACTTC.

Many counts were recorded for this clonotype. V and J are TRBV7-9 and TRBJ2-1; weak D call: TRBD1 (6 bases). Germline assignment: CDR1 SEHNR and CDR2 FQNEAQ (reference sequence). This CDR3 has 16 amino acids. Trimming removed 4 bases from V and 4 bases from J, with 17 bases in between. CDR3 protein: CASSSPQGKVYNEQFF. The CDR3 DNA reads as TGTGCCAGCAGCTCACCACAGGGTAAAGTGTACAATGAGCAGTTCTTC.

This clonotype occurred many times. The chain is built from TRBV28 and TRBJ2-3; D tentatively reads TRBD1 or TRBD2 (7 bases each). V was shortened by 7 bases and J by 4 bases, with 18 bases between the two germline ends. Germline V gives CDR1 MDHEN, CDR2 SYDVKM. This CDR3 spans 15 amino acids. The CDR3 bases are TGTGCCAGCACCCCCCAGGGGGGGGGCCCAGATACGCAGTATTTT. This gives the protein CASTPQGGGPDTQYF.

Concerning this clonotype: This may be a read error: a much more frequent sequence differs by one nucleotide. V usage is TRBV29-1 and J usage is TRBJ2-7; 7 bases map to TRBD2. The germline V gene encodes CDR1 SQVTM and CDR2 ANQGSEA. The CDR3 is 12 residues long. The CDR3 nucleotides are TGCAGCGTTGACGGGGAGGGCTACGAGCAGAACTTC. Amino acid sequence: CSVDGEGYEQNF.

This clonotype was recorded at least ten times. The chain uses TRBV20-1 and TRBJ2-1; the match to TRBD2 covers 8 bases. Germline CDR1 DFQATT, CDR2 SNEGSKA (reference sequence). V dropped 6 bases and J dropped 5; count of bases not matched to a gene: 15. This CDR3 comprises 16 residues. The CDR3: CSATDRGGTSHNEQFF. DNA for the CDR3: TGCAGTGCAACGGACCGCGGGGGGACCTCTCACAATGAGCAGTTCTTC.

This clonotype was detected only a few times. This chain connects TRBV10-3 to TRBJ2-1; 7 nucleotides align to TRBD2. The CDR3 is 17 amino acids. V dropped 3 bases and J dropped 3; count of bases not matched to a gene: 11. Germline values: CDR1 ENHRY, CDR2 SYGVKD. The CDR3 coding sequence is TGTGCCATCAGTGACCCGATCCGAGCGGGGAACTACAATGAGCAGTTCTTC. Its protein product is CAISDPIRAGNYNEQFF.

This clonotype was counted ten times or more. DNA for the CDR3: TGTGCCAGCAGCCCAGGAGGGGGGGCCTCCTCCTACAATGAGCAGTTCTTC. Translating gives CASSPGGGASSYNEQFF. The V gene is TRBV9, the J gene TRBJ2-1; possibly TRBD2 for D (7 bases). The CDR3 has 17 residues. The germline V gene encodes CDR1 SGDLS and CDR2 YYNGEE. The V gene lost 4 bases and the J gene lost 0 bases, with 17 bases spanning the gap.

This clonotype was observed at least ten times. This sequence joins TRBV29-1 and TRBJ1-1; D unresolved. V gave up 6 bases and J gave up 6 bases, with 11 bases separating them. The CDR3 is made up of 11 amino acids. From germline, CDR1 is SQVTM and CDR2 ANQGSEA. CDR3 amino acids: CSVARSSEAFF. DNA for the CDR3: TGCAGCGTGGCCCGGAGCTCTGAAGCTTTCTTT.

The chain combines TRBV20-1 with TRBJ2-3; no definite D call. The CDR3 contains 14 residues. Per germline, CDR1 DFQATT and CDR2 SNEGSKA (reference sequence). Trimming removed 6 bases from V and 5 bases from J, with 18 bases in between. The CDR3 region is CSATTSQAQDTQYF. In DNA form, the CDR3 reads TGCAGTGCGACCACTTCCCAAGCCCAAGATACGCAGTATTTT.

The CDR3 loop is CSASPTTGTNTGELFF. Here the CDR3 DNA reads TGCAGTGCTAGCCCCACCACAGGGACGAACACCGGGGAGCTGTTTTTT. This rearrangement joins TRBV20-1 to TRBJ2-2; D is perhaps TRBD1 (6 bases). The V and J ends lost 3 bases and 0 bases respectively, with 14 bases between them. This CDR3 is 16 amino acids long. In germline, CDR1 is DFQATT, CDR2 SNEGSKA (reference sequence).